A single sample gave rise to the 30 T cell receptor beta chains below, sequenced in a study of post-analysis software for immune sequencing data. Findings of the study overall: Controls showed lower frequencies than patients for a handful of TRBV segments, and TRBV5-6, TRBV5-1 and TRBV20-1 were among these.

Their antigens are not known. The authors incorporated unique molecular identifiers into the TCR beta cDNA libraries. TCRdb recomputed calls from the PCR reads with MiXCR, one row per CDR3 protein. The sample records about 810,000 distinct CDR3 sequences, approximately 53% being singletons. Sequenced material: blood. The source of these receptors is a girl aged 10 to 17 with multiple sclerosis.

The chain links TRBV5-1 to TRBJ2-3; 8 nucleotides align to TRBD2. The V gene's germline CDR1 is SGHRS and CDR2 YFSETQ. This CDR3 region has 15 residues. V lost 0 bases and J lost 3; bases outside the gene matches: 3. This chain's CDR3 is CASSLARGETDTQYF. Here the CDR3 DNA reads TGCGCCAGCAGCTTGGCGCGGGGGGAAACAGATACGCAGTATTTT. The full variable domain, in which reference TRBV5-1 and TRBJ2-3 provide the parts outside the CDR3, is KAGVTQTPRYLIKTRGQQVTLSCSPISGHRSVSWYQQTPGQGLQFLFEYFSETQRNKGNFPGRFSGRQFSNSRSEMNVSTLELGDSALYLCASSLARGETDTQYFGPGTRLTVL.

The chain combines TRBV10-3 with TRBJ2-7, with 9 positions matching TRBD1. Unmatched junction bases numbered 7, after V lost 5 bases and J lost 2 bases. Germline CDR1 reads ENHRY; CDR2 reads SYGVKD. This CDR3 comprises 15 residues. The CDR3 loop is CAISPGQGGAYEQYF. The CDR3 region has the DNA TGTGCCATCAGTCCGGGACAGGGTGGTGCCTACGAGCAGTACTTC.

The CDR3: CASSESRSGSYF. The CDR3 nucleotides are TGTGCCAGCAGTGAATCTCGTAGTGGGTCGTACTTC. The chain has TRBV2 and TRBJ2-4; no clear D. CDR3 length equals 12 residues. V was clipped by 2 bases and J by 15 bases, with 14 bases between them. Per the germline V gene, CDR1 is SNHLY and CDR2 is FYNNEI.

In this sample, this clonotype turned up a few times. The chain has TRBV2 and TRBJ2-3, with 9 bases identical to TRBD2. The V gene end was trimmed by 5 bases and the J gene end by 2 bases; junction bases not matched to a gene: 11. Per the germline V gene, CDR1 is SNHLY and CDR2 is FYNNEI. This CDR3 is built from 17 residues. CDR3 loop: CASSKSGTSTTTDTQYF. For the CDR3, the DNA is TGTGCCAGCAGTAAATCCGGGACTAGCACCACCACAGATACGCAGTATTTT.

The chain employs TRBV20-1 and TRBJ2-5; 9 bases fit TRBD2. The end of the DNA fits TRBJ2-7 better, so the J call may be wrong. CDR1 is DFQATT, CDR2 SNEGSKA, per germline (reference sequence). The CDR3 runs to 16 residues. The CDR3 DNA sequence: TGCAGTGCTAGTGTGGCGAGTAGCGGGAGATCCTACGAGCAGTACTTC. Encoded protein: CSASVASSGRSYEQYF.

The chain links TRBV3-1 to TRBJ2-5; 14 nucleotides align to TRBD2. The J call could be wrong; TRBJ2-7 is a better fit for the DNA end. This CDR3 is 15 amino acids long. Germline V gene sequence: CDR1 LGHDT, CDR2 YNNKEL (reference sequence). The CDR3 coding sequence is TGTGCCAGCAGCCCAGGGACTAGCGGGGGAGCCGAGCAGTACTTC. This encodes CASSPGTSGGAEQYF.

Remarks on this clonotype: An end of the junction does not agree with germline; a read error may underlie this. The chain is built from TRBV20-1 and TRBJ1-1; 11 positions match TRBD1. There are 14 residues in the CDR3. The germline CDR1 and CDR2 sequences are DFQATT and SNEGSKA (reference sequence). This CDR3 reads CSATPGQGATEAFF. The CDR3 nucleotides are TGCAGTGCTACCCCAGGACAGGGGGCCACTGAAGCCTTCTTT.

Only a few counts were recorded for this clonotype. This chain joins TRBV7-2 and TRBJ2-7, with D hard to call. Germline CDR1 is SGHTA and CDR2 is FQGNSA. V dropped 6 bases and J dropped 0 bases, with 9 bases sitting between them. The CDR3 extends over 13 amino acids. The CDR3 coding sequence is TGTGCCAGCAGTTCTCCACTCTCCTACGAGCAGTACTTC. Protein sequence: CASSSPLSYEQYF.

The chain couples TRBV10-3 to TRBJ1-6; no definite D call. This CDR3 contains 14 residues. Between the trimmed V and J ends, which lost 7 bases and 7 bases, there was a span of 14 bases. Germline V gene sequence: CDR1 ENHRY, CDR2 SYGVKD. In DNA, the CDR3 is TGTGCCATCACTACCCGGCGGGAAAATTCACCCCTCCACTTT. The encoded protein is CAITTRRENSPLHF.

This clonotype was detected a few times. The V and J genes are TRBV11-1 and TRBJ2-1; possibly TRBD1 for D (6 bases). The CDR3 extends over 14 amino acids. The V gene's germline CDR1 is SGHAT and CDR2 FQDESV (reference sequence). Trimming pared 5 bases from V and 3 bases from J, leaving 11 bases between. The CDR3 loop is CASSPRGIYNEQFF. CDR3 DNA sequence: TGTGCCAGCAGCCCAAGGGGGATCTACAATGAGCAGTTCTTC.

The chain carries TRBV7-2 and TRBJ2-1; TRBD2 matches 8 bases. The V gene end was trimmed by 5 bases and the J gene end by 6 bases; junction bases not matched to a gene: 6. CDR1 SGHTA and CDR2 FQGNSA come from the germline V gene. The CDR3 has 14 amino acids. This chain's CDR3 is CASSLYGGANEQFF. The DNA of the CDR3 is TGTGCCAGCAGCCTATACGGGGGGGCCAATGAGCAGTTCTTC.

In DNA, the CDR3 is TGTGCCAGCAGCGTAGGGGCAGAACCACCCCTCCACTTT. Encoded protein: CASSVGAEPPLHF. The J gene is TRBJ1-6, the V gene TRBV9; D remains ambiguous. Germline CDR1 and CDR2: SGDLS and YYNGEE. The CDR3 totals 13 residues. V dropped 0 bases and J dropped 11 bases, with 9 bases sitting between them.

The chain links TRBV5-1 to TRBJ1-5; 7 bases fit TRBD1. Trimming at V came to 0 bases and at J to 5 bases, leaving 5 bases not matched to a gene. CDR1 SGHRS and CDR2 YFSETQ come from the germline V gene. This CDR3 is 15 amino acids long. Here the CDR3 DNA reads TGCGCCAGCAGCTTGGAAGGGACAGCCGATCAGCCCCAGCATTTT. Translated, it gives CASSLEGTADQPQHF.

This chain connects TRBV7-9 to TRBJ1-2, with 7 bases identical to TRBD1. Germline V gene sequence: CDR1 SEHNR, CDR2 FQNEAQ (reference sequence). The CDR3 consists of 19 residues. Trimming at V came to 4 bases and at J to 2 bases, leaving 19 bases not matched to a gene. The CDR3 DNA is TGTGCCAGCAGCTCGCCCCCGACAGGGACCTGGCGGGAAAACTATGGCTACACCTTC. It yields the protein CASSSPPTGTWRENYGYTF.

This chain uses TRBV20-1 with TRBJ2-5; 8 positions agree with TRBD1. Trimming took 4 bases from V and 4 from J; bases not matched to a gene: 8. CDR1 is DFQATT, CDR2 SNEGSKA, per germline (reference sequence). CDR3 length: 14 residues. The DNA of the CDR3 is TGCAGTGCTATCTTAGCAGGGGGCTCAGAGACCCAGTACTTC. Translated: CSAILAGGSETQYF.

The chain combines TRBV27 with TRBJ1-2, with 9 positions matching TRBD1. This CDR3 is 15 amino acids long. The germline V gene encodes CDR1 MNHEY and CDR2 SMNVEV (reference sequence). As DNA, the CDR3 is TGTGCAGCTTTTGGACAGGGGACAAACGGCTATGGCTACACCTTC. Encoded protein: CAAFGQGTNGYGYTF.

The chain couples TRBV5-1 to TRBJ1-1; no firm D call. With 0 bases removed from V and 4 bases from J, the gap between germline ends came to 19 bases. CDR3 length: 17 residues. In germline, CDR1 is SGHRS, CDR2 YFSETQ. CDR3 residues: CASSLGTGPPGGTEAFF. Written as DNA, the CDR3 is TGCGCCAGCAGCTTGGGGACCGGGCCCCCGGGCGGCACTGAAGCTTTCTTT.

In its sample, this clonotype was seen a few times. The CDR3 protein is CSASGNEQYF. In DNA, the CDR3 is TGCAGTGCCTCTGGGAACGAGCAGTACTTC. The rearrangement joins TRBV20-1 to TRBJ2-7; D is ambiguous. The CDR3 totals 10 residues. Germline-derived CDR1 and CDR2 are DFQATT and SNEGSKA (reference sequence). V dropped 6 bases and J dropped 5 bases, with 8 bases sitting between them.

The chain combines TRBV6-5 with TRBJ2-7; no clear D gene. The CDR3 extends over 13 amino acids. Germline V gene data show CDR1 as MNHEY and CDR2 as SVGAGI. V was shortened by 0 bases and J by 7 bases, with 10 bases between the two germline ends. As DNA, the CDR3 is TGTGCCAGCAGTTACTCGTCGGCTGGTGAGCAGTACTTC. Translated, it gives CASSYSSAGEQYF.

The chain has TRBV18 and TRBJ1-2, with a tentative D call TRBD1 (5 bases). V lost 2 bases and J 8 bases, leaving 12 bases between the germline ends. The CDR3 length is 13 residues. Germline CDR1 KGHSH, CDR2 LQKENI. For the CDR3, the DNA is TGTGCCAGCTCACCAGCGGCAGGGTGGGGCTACACCTTC. Translating it yields CASSPAAGWGYTF.

This clonotype was seen a handful of times. At one of its ends the junction is not consistent with the germline gene, which may arise from a read error. The J gene is TRBJ2-3, the V gene TRBV7-8; 8 bases are shared with TRBD1. The CDR3 has 14 residues. In germline, CDR1 is SGHVS, CDR2 FQNEAQ. CDR3 protein: CANSFDRGLDTQYF. The CDR3 coding sequence is TGTGCCAACAGCTTCGACAGGGGACTAGATACGCAGTATTTT.

CDR3 protein: CASSFRQGRAYGYTF. Here the CDR3 DNA reads TGTGCCAGCAGCTTCCGACAGGGAAGGGCCTATGGCTACACCTTC. The chain joins TRBV7-8 to TRBJ1-2; 7 bases agree with TRBD1. V lost 3 bases, J lost 4 bases, and 8 bases stayed unmatched. Germline-derived CDR1 and CDR2 are SGHVS and FQNEAQ. This CDR3 region has 15 residues.

V is TRBV7-3 and J is TRBJ2-3; 8 nucleotides line up with TRBD1. The CDR3 runs 17 residues. With V trimmed by 5 bases and J by 4 bases, 14 bases remained unmatched. Germline V gene data show CDR1 as SGHTA and CDR2 as FQGTGA. The chain's CDR3 is CASSPSLLTGAPDTQYF. The DNA of the CDR3 is TGTGCCAGCAGCCCTAGTTTATTGACAGGGGCCCCAGATACGCAGTATTTT.

This clonotype was observed once. The rearrangement uses TRBV11-1 and TRBJ2-7, with D tentatively TRBD1 (6 bases). Germline V gives CDR1 SGHAT, CDR2 FQDESV (reference sequence). CDR3 size: 16 residues. Trimming shortened V by 7 bases and J by 0 bases, and 19 bases separated the two germline ends. CDR3 in DNA: TGTGCCAGCACTAAAACGACAGGTCCGAGCTCCTACGAGCAGTACTTC. Protein product: CASTKTTGPSSYEQYF.

This clonotype has just a few counts. The chain recombines TRBV12-3 or TRBV12-4 with TRBJ2-1; 7 bases map to TRBD1. The CDR3 runs to 16 residues. The ends lost 6 bases at V and 6 bases at J; junction bases unmatched: 14. The CDR3 DNA reads TGTGCCAGCAGCACGATAGGGGGCGCGTTTGGCAATGAGCAGTTCTTC. This encodes CASSTIGGAFGNEQFF.

This clonotype was recorded a few times. CDR3 residues: CSASVGQGAGQPQHF. In DNA, the CDR3 is TGCAGTGCTAGTGTGGGACAGGGGGCCGGTCAGCCCCAGCATTTT. This chain joins TRBV20-1 and TRBJ1-5, with 12 bases that match TRBD1. The CDR3 is made up of 15 amino acids. V lost 3 bases and J lost 6; bases outside the gene matches: 6. CDR1 and CDR2 (germline): DFQATT, SNEGSKA (reference sequence).

This chain joins TRBV10-3 and TRBJ2-4, with a tentative D call TRBD1 (5 bases). Trimming removed 1 base at V and 2 bases at J, with 18 bases between. Germline V gene lookup returns CDR1 ENHRY and CDR2 SYGVKD. This CDR3 comprises 18 residues. DNA for the CDR3: TGTGCCATCAGTGAGTTCGCGGCAGGGCTCTTGTCCAAAAACATTCAGTACTTC. This sequence encodes CAISEFAAGLLSKNIQYF.

The CDR3 reads CASSLAGIRADTQYF. CDR3 in DNA: TGTGCCAGCAGCTTGGCAGGAATTAGGGCAGATACGCAGTATTTT. The rearrangement links TRBV7-9 to TRBJ2-3; D gene unclear. V was pared by 3 bases and J by 4 bases, with 14 bases between. This CDR3 is built from 15 residues. From germline, CDR1 is SEHNR and CDR2 FQNEAQ (reference sequence). The variable domain in full, completed from reference TRBV7-9 and TRBJ2-3, reads DTGVSQNPRHKITKRGQNVTFRCDPISEHNRLYWYRQTLGQGPEFLTYFQNEAQLEKSRLLSDRFSAERPKGSFSTLEIQRTEQGDSAMYLCASSLAGIRADTQYFGPGTRLTVL.

With respect to this clonotype: A read error may produce the germline difference seen at one junction end. CDR3 residues: CASSRTGNYDYTF. The CDR3 bases are TGTGCCAGCAGTCGGACAGGGAACTATGACTACACCTTC. The chain links TRBV6-5 to TRBJ1-2; 8 bases align to TRBD1. The CDR3 consists of 13 residues. The germline gives CDR1 MNHEY, CDR2 SVGAGI.

V usage is TRBV29-1 and J usage is TRBJ2-5; 12 positions match TRBD2. The CDR3 is made up of 14 amino acids. Per the germline V gene, CDR1 is SQVTM and CDR2 is ANQGSEA. J was trimmed by 5 bases and V by 5 bases; bases with no gene match: 6. This CDR3 reads CSVRTSGICETQYF. In DNA form, the CDR3 reads TGCAGCGTTAGGACTAGCGGGATTTGTGAGACCCAGTACTTC.